This TCR beta chain was captured by sequencing in a study of T cells in Graves' hyperthyroidism and ophthalmopathy. TCR beta CDR3 sequences were amplified from RNA transcripts. First-round RT-PCR of the TCR CDR3 relied on the HTBI primer set. MiXCR, applied by TCRdb to the multiplex PCR reads, yields one record per CDR3 protein. The sample has a few hundred thousand distinct CDR3 sequences; around 17% are singletons. V lost 2 bases and J 3 bases, leaving 10 bases between the germline ends. The germline V gene has CDR1 KGHSH and CDR2 LQKENI. The CDR3 loop spans 14 amino acids. Points on this clonotype: Its antigen is currently unknown.

Overall study results and limits: Most expanded thyroid clonotypes above 0.001 recurred in blood.

Researchers defined stable Graves' hyperthyroidism as no ophthalmopathy progression within 18 months. Sample: blood. The sequence was collected from a woman aged 50 to 65 with Graves' hyperthyroidism. J is TRBJ1-2 and V is TRBV18; D is unclear. The CDR3 DNA reads as TGTGCCAGCTCACCAGGGCAGGATTACTATGGCTACACCTTC. It yields the protein CASSPGQDYYGYTF.